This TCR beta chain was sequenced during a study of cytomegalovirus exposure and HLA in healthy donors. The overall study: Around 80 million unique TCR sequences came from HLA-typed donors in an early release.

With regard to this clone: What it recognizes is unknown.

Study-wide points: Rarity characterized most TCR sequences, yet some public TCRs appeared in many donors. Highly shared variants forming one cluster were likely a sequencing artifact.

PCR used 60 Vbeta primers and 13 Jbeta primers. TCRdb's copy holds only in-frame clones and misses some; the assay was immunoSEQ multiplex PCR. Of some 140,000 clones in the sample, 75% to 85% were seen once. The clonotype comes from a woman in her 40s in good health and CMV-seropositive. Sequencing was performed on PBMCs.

CDR3 in amino acids: CASSAPSRLGYSYEQYF. Here the CDR3 DNA reads TGTGCCAGCAGTGCCCCCTCCCGGTTGGGCTATTCGTACGAGCAGTACTTC. The chain joins TRBV2 to TRBJ2-7; no definite D call. In germline, CDR1 is SNHLY, CDR2 FYNNEI. Trimming stripped 4 bases from V and 4 bases from J, with 23 bases between. This CDR3 is 17 amino acids long.